This T cell receptor (beta chain) came from a study of blood T cell repertoires in COVID-19. CDR1 and CDR2 (germline): SEHNR, FQNEAQ (reference sequence). The CDR3 extends over 17 amino acids. The ends lost 1 base at V and 0 bases at J; junction bases unmatched: 8. Clones were sequenced by immunoSEQ multiplex PCR, and TCRdb holds only the in-frame ones, with some missing. The sample yields roughly 220,000 clones, 84% seen once. This TCR derives from a woman aged 60 to 75 who had recovered from COVID-19. The sequenced material came from peripheral blood. The rearrangement links TRBV7-9 to TRBJ2-7; 8 bases align to TRBD2. CDR3 loop: CASSLVAGRPSSYEQYF. CDR3 bases: TGTGCCAGCAGCTTAGTAGCGGGACGCCCGAGCTCCTACGAGCAGTACTTC.